Included here is one T cell receptor (beta chain) sequence, with context. Under the authors' procedure: Estimates of nucleated cell counts were drawn from the amplification of reference gene primers. Sequencing was performed with immunoSEQ multiplex PCR; in TCRdb, only in-frame clones are kept and a portion is missing. V and J calls and clone size are copied from that table; D and trimming were computed from the DNA. Among 72,000 or so clones, around 83% were seen once, and the ten largest hold roughly 40%. The data derive from a study of blood T cell repertoires in COVID-19. Across the whole study: Sources were T cells, B-cell-depleted T cells, or PBMCs; the material itself was cDNA or gDNA.

This receptor was taken from a woman of 80 years or more with active or convalescent COVID-19. Sequencing was performed on peripheral blood.

The CDR3 region is CASRATGAGEQYF. The DNA of the CDR3 is TGTGCCAGCAGGGCTACAGGGGCTGGCGAGCAGTACTTC. The rearrangement links TRBV25-1 to TRBJ2-7, with 7 positions matching TRBD1. The V gene's germline CDR1 is MGHDK and CDR2 SYGVNS. J was trimmed by 6 bases and V by 6 bases; bases with no gene match: 8. The CDR3 consists of 13 residues.